A single sample gave rise to the 7 T cell receptor beta chains below, sequenced in a study of CD8+ T cells in alopecia areata. cDNA serving as the sequencing template came from extracted, reverse transcribed RNA. Some clones are missing from TCRdb's copy, which holds only in-frame ones; the method was immunoSEQ multiplex PCR. Of 150,000 to 200,000 clones listed, 55% to 65% were seen once; the top ten hold approximately 4.3%. Material: CD4+ T cells sorted from blood. All receptors come from a human donor in good health.

Concerning this clone itself: One end of the junction does not line up with germline, which may come from a read error. This same CDR3 is encoded by further DNA sequences in the sample. The gene calls are TRBV29-1 and TRBJ2-5; D is ambiguous. CDR1 and CDR2 (germline): SQVTM, ANQGSEA. The CDR3 spans 10 residues. The CDR3 region has the DNA TGCAGCGTCGACCATGAGACCCAGTACTTC. Translating it yields CSVDHETQYF.

This clone was seen a handful of times. The rearrangement joins TRBV2 to TRBJ2-7; possible D gene TRBD1, 6 bases. Germline CDR1 SNHLY, CDR2 FYNNEI. V was clipped by 4 bases and J by 5 bases, with 18 bases between them. The CDR3 has 15 residues. CDR3 residues: CASSVTLRQVNEQYF. The CDR3 coding sequence is TGTGCCAGCAGTGTTACCCTACGACAGGTCAACGAGCAGTACTTC.

The chain links TRBV27 to TRBJ2-7, with 8 bases fitting TRBD1. In germline, CDR1 is MNHEY, CDR2 SMNVEV (reference sequence). This CDR3 is 13 amino acids long. V lost 6 bases, J lost 7 bases, and 8 bases stayed unmatched. The CDR3 reads CASRPAWTGEQYF. The DNA for the CDR3 is TGTGCCAGCAGACCCGCGTGGACAGGGGAGCAGTACTTC.

The chain recombines TRBV2 with TRBJ2-5; TRBD2 aligns across 9 bases. V gave up 6 bases and J gave up 5 bases; unmatched junction bases: 10. CDR3 size: 15 residues. CDR1 is SNHLY and CDR2 is FYNNEI in the germline V gene. The CDR3 protein is CASRIRLAAGETQYF. CDR3 in DNA: TGTGCCAGCAGAATACGACTAGCGGCCGGGGAGACCCAGTACTTC.

The CDR3 reads CASSLAGGSSYEQYF. CDR3 nucleotide sequence: TGTGCCAGCAGCTTGGCCGGCGGGAGCTCCTACGAGCAGTACTTC. This sequence joins TRBV5-4 and TRBJ2-7; 7 bases line up with TRBD2. The CDR3 loop spans 15 amino acids. The junction had 3 bases not matched to a gene; V was cut back by 0 bases and J by 0 bases. CDR1 and CDR2 (germline): SGHNT, YYREEE (reference sequence).

CDR3: CASRTGASYEQYF. The CDR3 nucleotides are TGTGCCAGCAGGACAGGGGCATCCTACGAGCAGTACTTC. The chain uses TRBV6-6 and TRBJ2-7; TRBD1 matches at 8 bases. This CDR3 spans 13 amino acids. Germline V gene data show CDR1 as MNHNY and CDR2 as SVGAGI (reference sequence). J gave up 1 base and V 6 bases, and 2 bases lay outside the gene matches.

The table lists this clone with a few counts. CDR3 region: CASSLARTGYQPQHF. The CDR3 bases are TGTGCCAGCAGCTTAGCTCGAACAGGGTATCAGCCCCAGCATTTT. The rearrangement joins TRBV7-8 to TRBJ1-5; D is perhaps TRBD1 (6 bases). The germline V gene encodes CDR1 SGHVS and CDR2 FQNEAQ. V was shortened by 0 bases and J by 5 bases, with 11 bases between the two germline ends. The CDR3 runs 15 residues.